This T cell receptor (beta chain) comes out of a study of T cells in Graves' hyperthyroidism and ophthalmopathy. Across the whole study: Pretreatment peripheral blood was obtained at initial diagnosis. Study-level results: Ophthalmopathy, which appeared later, was predicted by the model a median approximately 6.7 months before onset.

The V gene's germline CDR1 is LNHDA and CDR2 SQIVND (reference sequence). V lost 6 bases to trimming and J lost 7 bases; unmatched junction nucleotides: 17. The CDR3 length is 17 residues. The blood sample was taken at first hyperthyroidism diagnosis, before any ophthalmopathy symptoms. The authors took PBMCs from 8.5 to 10 ml fresh peripheral blood. This clonotype was observed once. The antigen remains unidentified. Researchers took RNA transcripts and amplified the TCR beta CDR3 regions from them. The TCR CDR3 first-round RT-PCR relied on the HTBI primer set. MiXCR, applied by TCRdb to the multiplex PCR reads, yields one record per CDR3 protein. Of about 400,000 distinct CDR3 sequences listed, 15% to 19% are singletons.

The origin of this receptor is a woman aged 18-30 years with Graves' hyperthyroidism that later progressed to Graves' ophthalmopathy. Sequences were obtained from blood. The chain is built from TRBV19 and TRBJ1-4; 7 positions agree with TRBD1. The CDR3 DNA reads as TGTGCCAGTAGCGACAGGGATCCCGATATCCCGGGTGAAAAACTGTTTTTT. Translation gives CASSDRDPDIPGEKLFF. Full variable domain (missing parts from reference TRBV19 and TRBJ1-4): DGGITQSPKYLFRKEGQNVTLSCEQNLNHDAMYWYRQDPGQGLRLIYYSQIVNDFQKGDIAEGYSVSREKKESFPLTVTSAQKNPTAFYLCASSDRDPDIPGEKLFFGSGTQLSVL.